The entry below gives a single TCR beta chain sequence along with its context. This specimen comes from a study of patients and donors after allogeneic stem cell transplantation. TCRdb reanalysed the RT-PCR reads using MiXCR and keeps one entry per CDR3 protein. The data contain over 400,000 distinct CDR3 sequences, 16% of them singletons. Germline V CDR1 and CDR2: KGHDR, SFDVKD. CDR3 length equals 11 residues. Deletions cut 9 bases from V and 6 bases from J, with 10 bases between. This TCR was sampled from a human donor who was either an allogeneic HSCT recipient or a stem cell or donor lymphocyte infusion donor (not recorded which). It is not recorded whose cells these are; they may come from a transplant donor. Source material: blood, either unsorted or a sorted T cell fraction (not recorded which). This chain joins TRBV24-1 and TRBJ1-1; D may be TRBD1 (6 bases). CDR3 loop: CATSWGPEAFF. For the CDR3, the DNA is TGTGCCACCTCGTGGGGGCCTGAAGCTTTCTTT.